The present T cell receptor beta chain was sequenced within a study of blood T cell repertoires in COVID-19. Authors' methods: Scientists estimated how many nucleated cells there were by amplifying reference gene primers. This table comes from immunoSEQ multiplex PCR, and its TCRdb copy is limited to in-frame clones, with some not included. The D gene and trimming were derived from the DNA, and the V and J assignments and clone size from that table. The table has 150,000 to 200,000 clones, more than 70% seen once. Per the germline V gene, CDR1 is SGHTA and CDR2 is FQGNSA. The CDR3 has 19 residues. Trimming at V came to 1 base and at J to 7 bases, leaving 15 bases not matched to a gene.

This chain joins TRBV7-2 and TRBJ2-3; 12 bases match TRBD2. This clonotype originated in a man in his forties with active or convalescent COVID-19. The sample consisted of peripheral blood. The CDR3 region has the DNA TGTGCCAGCAGCTTAGACTTAATGACTAGCGGGGGTTTTTTTTATACGCAGTATTTT. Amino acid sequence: CASSLDLMTSGGFFYTQYF.